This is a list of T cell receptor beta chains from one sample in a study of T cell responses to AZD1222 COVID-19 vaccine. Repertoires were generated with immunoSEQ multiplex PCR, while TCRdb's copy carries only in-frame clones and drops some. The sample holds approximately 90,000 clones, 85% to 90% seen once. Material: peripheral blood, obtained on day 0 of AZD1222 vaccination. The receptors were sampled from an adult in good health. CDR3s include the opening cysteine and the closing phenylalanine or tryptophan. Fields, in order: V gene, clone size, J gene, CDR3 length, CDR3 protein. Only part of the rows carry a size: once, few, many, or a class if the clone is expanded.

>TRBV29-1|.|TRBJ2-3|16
CRVHDGGGAGGDTQYF
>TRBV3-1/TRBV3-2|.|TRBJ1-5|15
CARSQGQGAGQPQHF
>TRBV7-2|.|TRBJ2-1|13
CASSPGINNEQFF
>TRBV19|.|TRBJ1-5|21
CASSPRASLRDRGTRGQPQHF
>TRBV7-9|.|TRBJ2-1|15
CASSLERDRGNEQFF
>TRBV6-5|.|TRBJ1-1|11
CASRAYTEAFF
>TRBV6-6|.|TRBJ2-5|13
CASKTSGEETQYF
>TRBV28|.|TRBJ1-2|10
CASSRYGYTF
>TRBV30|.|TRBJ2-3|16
CAWGRTSGAVSDTQYF
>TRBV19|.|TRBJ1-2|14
CASSMQGKDYGYTF
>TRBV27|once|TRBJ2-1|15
CASSLGTGGNNEQFF
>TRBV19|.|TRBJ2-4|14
CASSARDSKNIQYF
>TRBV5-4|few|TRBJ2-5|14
CASSLRANKETQYF
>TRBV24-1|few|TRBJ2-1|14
CATGRGGSYNEQFF
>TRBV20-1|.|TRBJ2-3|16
CSASSGTSGFTDTQYF
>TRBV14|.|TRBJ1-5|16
CASSRQVELGNQPQHF
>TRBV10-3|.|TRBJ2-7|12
CAISDGLDRTYF
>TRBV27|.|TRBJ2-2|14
CASRPGGNTGELFF
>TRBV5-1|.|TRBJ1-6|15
CASSLEGTALDPLHF
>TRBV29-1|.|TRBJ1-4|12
CSVDGDNEKLFF